Listed below are T cell receptor beta chains from one sample, sequenced in a study of CD8 T cells in ankylosing spondylitis. A single record per CDR3 protein comes from TCRdb applying MiXCR to the 5' RACE reads. The sample contains about 100,000 distinct CDR3 sequences, almost 8.5% of which appear only once. The material sequenced was blood, either unsorted or a sorted T cell fraction (not recorded which). The origin of the receptors is a male donor with ankylosing spondylitis or in good health (not recorded which). CDR3s include the opening cysteine and the closing phenylalanine or tryptophan. D genes are given only for firm matches. Clone size is shown for a subset of rows, as once, few, many or a class of expanded clone.

D gene	V gene	clone size	J gene	CDR3 protein	CDR3 DNA
TRBD1	TRBV5-1	many	TRBJ1-4	CASSLGTENEKLFF	TGCGCCAGCAGCCTAGGGACAGAAAATGAAAAACTGTTTTTT
NA	TRBV20-1	few	TRBJ2-7	CSARDRSLGAGYEQYF	TGCAGTGCTAGAGATCGGTCTTTGGGGGCGGGCTACGAGCAGTACTTC
NA	TRBV27	many	TRBJ2-1	CASTGLSNEQFF	TGTGCCAGCACGGGACTGTCTAATGAGCAGTTCTTC
NA	TRBV20-1	many	TRBJ1-2	CSAPGSANYGYTF	TGCAGTGCTCCAGGGTCCGCTAACTATGGCTACACCTTC
TRBD2	TRBV7-2	many	TRBJ2-1	CASSLSGRHNEQFF	TGTGCCAGCAGCTTAAGCGGGAGACACAATGAGCAGTTCTTC
TRBD2	TRBV18	many	TRBJ2-5	CASSRGLADQETQYF	TGTGCCAGCTCACGGGGACTAGCGGACCAGGAGACCCAGTACTTC
NA	TRBV7-2	NA	TRBJ1-2	CASSLGGVDYGYTF	TGTGCCAGCAGCTTAGGAGGGGTCGACTATGGCTACACCTTC
NA	TRBV24-1	many	TRBJ2-2	CATSDSWGSGELFF	TGTGCCACCAGTGATTCTTGGGGATCCGGGGAGCTGTTTTTT
NA	TRBV21-1	few	TRBJ2-5	CASSKRETQYF	TGTGCCAGCAGCAAAAGGGAGACCCAGTACTTC
NA	TRBV11-2	few	TRBJ1-3	CASRPIRAGNTIYF	TGTGCCAGCAGACCGATCAGGGCCGGAAACACCATATATTTT
NA	TRBV6-2/TRBV6-3	NA	TRBJ1-5	CASSGGSPRTPQHF	TGTGCCAGCAGTGGGGGCTCCCCTAGGACCCCCCAGCATTTT
NA	TRBV4-2	NA	TRBJ1-1	CASSQDPRTEAFF	TGTGCCAGCAGCCAAGATCCCAGGACTGAAGCTTTCTTT
NA	TRBV19	NA	TRBJ2-7	CASSMRVGYEQYF	TGTGCCAGTAGTATGAGGGTTGGCTACGAGCAGTACTTC
NA	TRBV5-1	NA	TRBJ2-3	CASSPSGAGTDTQYF	TGCGCCAGCAGCCCCTCGGGAGCGGGCACAGATACGCAGTATTTT
NA	TRBV23-1	many	TRBJ2-7	CASSQSAGEQYF	TGCGCCAGCAGTCAATCTGCGGGCGAGCAGTACTTC
NA	TRBV7-9	many	TRBJ2-1	CASSLAAVNEQFF	TGTGCCAGCAGCTTAGCGGCAGTCAATGAGCAGTTCTTC
NA	TRBV4-2	many	TRBJ2-6	CASSQVSGANVLTF	TGTGCCAGCAGCCAAGTCTCTGGGGCCAACGTCCTGACTTTC
TRBD1	TRBV20-1	many	TRBJ2-7	CIASPRQGASWEQYF	TGCATTGCTAGCCCCAGACAGGGGGCTTCGTGGGAGCAGTACTTC
NA	TRBV10-3	NA	TRBJ1-3	CAIGPSSGGTGNTIYF	TGTGCCATCGGCCCAAGTTCCGGGGGAACTGGAAACACCATATATTTT
NA	TRBV7-2	many	TRBJ2-1	CASSPYKTFQSYNEQFF	TGTGCCAGCAGTCCTTACAAAACCTTCCAATCCTACAATGAGCAGTTCTTC
TRBD1	TRBV6-2/TRBV6-3	many	TRBJ1-5	CASSLVPSRGNQPQHF	TGTGCCAGCAGCCTCGTCCCCAGCAGGGGGAACCAGCCCCAGCATTTT
TRBD1	TRBV7-2	NA	TRBJ1-1	CASSLGNRGSTEAFF	TGTGCCAGCAGCTTAGGGAACAGGGGCAGCACTGAAGCTTTCTTT
NA	TRBV7-2	NA	TRBJ1-3	CASSTTGTGNTIYF	TGTGCCAGCAGCACAACAGGGACCGGAAACACCATATATTTT
NA	TRBV20-1	many	TRBJ1-4	CSASSPIGWNEKLFF	TGCAGTGCTAGTTCCCCGATAGGTTGGAATGAAAAACTGTTTTTT
NA	TRBV6-2/TRBV6-3	many	TRBJ2-1	CASSYRIKDAARYNEQFF	TGTGCCAGCAGTTATCGTATTAAGGACGCCGCCCGGTACAATGAGCAGTTCTTC
TRBD2	TRBV5-1	many	TRBJ2-3	CASSFVAGGPADTQYF	TGCGCCAGCAGCTTTGTAGCGGGAGGGCCCGCAGATACGCAGTATTTT
NA	TRBV4-3	many	TRBJ1-2	CASSQAAGSNYGYTF	TGCGCCAGCAGCCAAGCGGCGGGAAGTAACTATGGCTACACCTTC
NA	TRBV7-2	NA	TRBJ2-7	CASSLLTGPYEQYF	TGTGCCAGCAGCTTGTTAACAGGACCCTACGAGCAGTACTTC
NA	TRBV5-1	many	TRBJ2-1	CASTLGQGLFF	TGCGCCAGCACCTTAGGGCAGGGCCTGTTCTTC
TRBD1	TRBV27	many	TRBJ2-7	CASSLRTGVDEQYF	TGTGCCAGCAGTTTACGGACAGGGGTCGACGAGCAGTACTTC
NA	TRBV6-2/TRBV6-3	many	TRBJ2-5	CASNLGSTQYF	TGTGCCAGCAACTTGGGCAGTACCCAGTACTTC
TRBD2	TRBV10-3	many	TRBJ2-3	CAIRQGLAGVDTQYF	TGTGCCATCAGACAGGGTCTAGCGGGAGTAGATACGCAGTATTTT
NA	TRBV6-5	many	TRBJ2-7	CASSYSPGGGYEQYF	TGTGCCAGCAGTTACTCGCCAGGCGGAGGCTACGAGCAGTACTTC
TRBD1	TRBV5-1	few	TRBJ1-2	CASSSTGTGEGYTF	TGCGCCAGCAGCTCAACCGGGACAGGGGAAGGCTACACCTTC
TRBD1	TRBV7-2	few	TRBJ1-2	CASLPGQNYGYTF	TGTGCCAGTCTACCGGGACAGAACTATGGCTACACCTTC
TRBD1	TRBV5-6	NA	TRBJ1-1	CASSWTGTEAFF	TGTGCCAGCAGCTGGACAGGGACTGAAGCTTTCTTT
TRBD2	TRBV4-2	many	TRBJ2-2	CASSQVIAGENTGELFF	TGTGCCAGCAGCCAAGTTATAGCGGGGGAGAACACCGGGGAGCTGTTTTTT
NA	TRBV6-2/TRBV6-3	many	TRBJ1-5	CASVDKADNQPQHF	TGTGCCAGCGTGGACAAGGCCGACAATCAGCCCCAGCATTTT
NA	TRBV5-5	many	TRBJ2-7	CASSPTSFEPSYEQYF	TGTGCCAGCAGTCCCACGAGTTTCGAGCCCTCCTACGAGCAGTACTTC
NA	TRBV18	many	TRBJ1-2	CASSEGKGSGYTF	TGTGCCAGCTCAGAAGGGAAGGGAAGCGGCTACACCTTC
TRBD2	TRBV7-9	few	TRBJ2-5	CASCSLAGGRLETQYF	TGTGCCAGCTGCTCACTAGCGGGCGGCCGACTGGAGACCCAGTACTTC
NA	TRBV3-1	many	TRBJ1-5	CASSQDSRNQPQHF	TGTGCCAGCAGCCAAGACTCCCGCAATCAGCCCCAGCATTTT
NA	TRBV7-9	NA	TRBJ2-7	CASSSRDLSYSYEQYF	TGTGCCAGCAGCTCCCGGGACTTGTCTTACTCCTACGAGCAGTACTTC
TRBD1	TRBV29-1	NA	TRBJ2-3	CSATGASTDTQYF	TGCAGCGCCACAGGGGCTAGCACAGATACGCAGTATTTT
NA	TRBV11-2	many	TRBJ1-2	CASTVSGTPYGYTF	TGTGCCAGCACCGTTAGTGGGACACCCTATGGCTACACCTTC
NA	TRBV11-3	many	TRBJ2-5	CASSLGGATQETQYF	TGTGCCAGCAGCTTAGGAGGCGCGACCCAAGAGACCCAGTACTTC
NA	TRBV9	few	TRBJ2-7	CASSVAGPPYEQYF	TGTGCCAGCAGCGTAGCGGGACCGCCCTACGAGCAGTACTTC
TRBD1	TRBV6-1	many	TRBJ1-4	CASRGGDRGVLNEKLFF	TGTGCCAGCAGAGGAGGGGACAGGGGAGTCCTAAATGAAAAACTGTTTTTT
NA	TRBV4-3	many	TRBJ1-4	CASSQEPVRPNEKLFF	TGCGCCAGCAGCCAAGAGCCGGTCCGGCCTAATGAAAAACTGTTTTTT
NA	TRBV7-2	many	TRBJ2-7	CASSLGMMVEEQYF	TGTGCCAGCAGCTTAGGTATGATGGTGGAAGAGCAGTACTTC
TRBD1	TRBV5-5	few	TRBJ2-5	CASSILGTAPQETQYF	TGTGCCAGCAGCATACTGGGGACAGCCCCCCAAGAGACCCAGTACTTC
NA	TRBV3-1	few	TRBJ2-1	CASSQVLRGNEQFF	TGTGCCAGCAGCCAAGTTCTCAGGGGCAATGAGCAGTTCTTC
TRBD1	TRBV7-9	few	TRBJ1-1	CASSETGGGWRAEAFF	TGTGCCAGCAGCGAGACAGGGGGCGGATGGAGAGCTGAAGCTTTCTTT
NA	TRBV5-1	many	TRBJ1-1	CASSLVANTEAFF	TGCGCCAGCAGCTTGGTTGCGAACACTGAAGCTTTCTTT
NA	TRBV6-2/TRBV6-3	many	TRBJ2-1	CASSYRAGSYNEQFF	TGTGCCAGCAGTTACAGGGCAGGGTCCTACAATGAGCAGTTCTTC
TRBD2	TRBV4-1	NA	TRBJ2-1	CASSQDETSGVLSEQFF	TGCGCTAGCAGCCAAGACGAAACAAGCGGGGTACTCAGTGAGCAGTTCTTC